The next 2 T cell receptor beta chains were all read from a single sample in a study of vaccination effects on CD4 cells after COVID-19. Viral peptide pools were used in the ViraFEST assay to expand antigen-specific CD4+ T cells, and sequencing came afterward. Investigators separated out CD4+ T cells once about 10 days of culture had passed. Two doses of BNT162b2 or mRNA-1273 vaccine were administered to participants. No antigen is known for these receptors. The repertoire was sequenced with immunoSEQ multiplex PCR; TCRdb's copy has only in-frame clones and lacks some. The sample lists about 72,000 clones, over 70% seen once, with 1.2% in the top ten. Sample: CD4+ T cells from PBMCs cultured with HCoV-229E spike peptides, taken after COVID-19 vaccination. The receptors come from a human donor who received a COVID-19 vaccine.

The J gene is TRBJ2-7, the V gene TRBV30; 7 bases are shared with TRBD2. Germline lookup yields CDR1 GTSNPN and CDR2 SVGIG (reference sequence). CDR3 length equals 14 residues. Trimming at V came to 5 bases and at J to 0 bases, leaving 7 bases not matched to a gene. The CDR3 loop is CAWGSGGSSYEQYV. DNA for the CDR3: TGTGCCTGGGGGTCAGGCGGGAGCTCCTACGAGCAGTACGTC.

This chain connects TRBV19 to TRBJ2-1, with unresolved D. The V gene's germline CDR1 is LNHDA and CDR2 SQIVND (reference sequence). V lost 5 bases to trimming and J lost 7 bases, with 6 bases between them. This CDR3 spans 11 amino acids. The CDR3 loop reads CASSFRNEQFF. The CDR3 bases are TGTGCCAGTAGTTTCCGAAATGAGCAGTTCTTC.